This T cell receptor beta chain comes out of a study of identical twins. This clonotype came up many times. Each CDR3 protein gets one entry after TCRdb re-called the 5' RACE reads with MiXCR. The table has some 710,000 distinct CDR3 sequences, roughly 6.2% seen once. The CDR3 sequence is 13 residues long. V gave up 7 bases and J gave up 12 bases; unmatched junction bases: 11. CDR1 is SQVTM, CDR2 ANQGSEA, per germline. The J gene is TRBJ2-1, the V gene TRBV29-1; TRBD2 aligns across 11 bases. The sequenced sample was naive T cells sorted from blood. The receptor was derived from a man younger than 35 in good health. The CDR3 nucleotides are TGCAGCGGAGAGACTAGCGGGGCTTTTTGGCAGTTCTTC. It codes for CSGETSGAFWQFF.